The source of this T cell receptor beta chain is a study of T cell changes during pregnancy in multiple sclerosis. TCRdb's table, derived via immunoSEQ multiplex PCR, lists solely in-frame clones and lacks some. This repertoire shows some 45,000 clones, approximately 95% found once; its top ten account for under 7%. The sample in question was CD8+ T cells from peripheral blood mononuclear cells, obtained in the first trimester of pregnancy. The sequence derives from a female donor with multiple sclerosis, enrolled in a pregnancy study.

This chain's CDR3 is CASSVSPEQGRRNYGYTF. As DNA, the CDR3 is TGTGCCAGCAGCGTAAGCCCCGAACAGGGCCGGAGGAACTATGGCTACACCTTC. The chain uses TRBV9 and TRBJ1-2; a weak D match, TRBD1 (6 bases). The CDR3 loop spans 18 amino acids. The V end was cut by 1 base, the J end by 2 bases, with 21 bases between. Per the germline V gene, CDR1 is SGDLS and CDR2 is YYNGEE.